This is a list of T cell receptor beta chains from one sample in a study of human T cells and chemical hapten exposure. TCRdb re-called the RACE reads with MiXCR, one entry per CDR3 protein. Of tens of thousands of distinct CDR3 sequences listed, around 10% are singletons. The sequenced sample was whole blood, obtained in connection with sensitization to the hapten diphenylcyclopropenone (DPC). Every receptor here comes from a woman in her forties or fifties with alopecia areata. Some clones in this sample may be carry-over from other donors' samples. Both conserved end residues are part of each CDR3. Each record gives: CDR3 DNA, CDR3 protein, V gene, D gene, J gene, clone size. The D gene is left open where the match is weak. Expanded clones are given a class, and other clones once, few, many or no size at all.

CDR3 DNA: TGCGCCAGCAGCCCGGGGACAGGTCTGGATCAGCCCCAGCATTTT; CDR3 protein: CASSPGTGLDQPQHF; V gene: TRBV5-1; D gene: TRBD1; J gene: TRBJ1-5; clone size: many
CDR3 DNA: TGCGCCAGCAGCCCAAAGACAGGGAGATCGTATGGGCAGTACTTC; CDR3 protein: CASSPKTGRSYGQYF; V gene: TRBV5-1; D gene: TRBD1; J gene: TRBJ2-7; clone size: few
CDR3 DNA: TGCGCCAGCAGGAAGACTAGCGGGAGCTACGAGCAGTACTTC; CDR3 protein: CASRKTSGSYEQYF; V gene: TRBV5-1; D gene: TRBD2; J gene: TRBJ2-7; clone size: many
CDR3 DNA: TGTGCCATCAGCGGGACTAGCGGGAGCTCCTACGAGCAGTACTTC; CDR3 protein: CAISGTSGSSYEQYF; V gene: TRBV10-3; D gene: TRBD2; J gene: TRBJ2-7; clone size: many
CDR3 DNA: TGTGCCAGCAGTTCCGGGACGAGCACAGATACGCAGTATTTT; CDR3 protein: CASSSGTSTDTQYF; V gene: TRBV28; D gene: -; J gene: TRBJ2-3; clone size: -
CDR3 DNA: TGTGCCAGCAGTTCCCTGGACAGGGGGGACACTGAAGCTTTCTTT; CDR3 protein: CASSSLDRGDTEAFF; V gene: TRBV6-2/TRBV6-3; D gene: TRBD1; J gene: TRBJ1-1; clone size: many
CDR3 DNA: TGTGCCAGCAGTGACAACGGTAATCAGCCCCAGCATTTT; CDR3 protein: CASSDNGNQPQHF; V gene: TRBV28; D gene: -; J gene: TRBJ1-5; clone size: few
CDR3 DNA: TGTGCCAGCAGCTTAGCGACAGGGGGAACCTACGAGCAGTACTTC; CDR3 protein: CASSLATGGTYEQYF; V gene: TRBV11-2; D gene: TRBD1; J gene: TRBJ2-7; clone size: many
CDR3 DNA: TGTGCCAGCAGTTTTGGGGCAGGACGTCAGCCCCAGCATTTT; CDR3 protein: CASSFGAGRQPQHF; V gene: TRBV28; D gene: -; J gene: TRBJ1-5; clone size: many
CDR3 DNA: TGTGCCAGCACCCCGGCCGGGACAGGGAACACCGGGGAGCTGTTTTTT; CDR3 protein: CASTPAGTGNTGELFF; V gene: TRBV6-2/TRBV6-3; D gene: TRBD1; J gene: TRBJ2-2; clone size: few
CDR3 DNA: TGTGCCAGCAACACCCCTTGGGCCGGCCACAATGAGCAGTTCTTC; CDR3 protein: CASNTPWAGHNEQFF; V gene: TRBV12-3/TRBV12-4; D gene: -; J gene: TRBJ2-1; clone size: few
CDR3 DNA: TGTGCCAGCTCACCCCGGACAGGGAAGCATGGCTACACCTTC; CDR3 protein: CASSPRTGKHGYTF; V gene: TRBV18; D gene: TRBD1; J gene: TRBJ1-2; clone size: -
CDR3 DNA: TGCAGCTTGATGGGACAGGACTATGGCTACACCTTC; CDR3 protein: CSLMGQDYGYTF; V gene: TRBV20-1; D gene: TRBD1; J gene: TRBJ1-2; clone size: -
CDR3 DNA: TGTGCCAGCACCCCTCCGGGGCTGCGGCACGAGCAGTACTTC; CDR3 protein: CASTPPGLRHEQYF; V gene: TRBV12-3/TRBV12-4; D gene: -; J gene: TRBJ2-7; clone size: -
CDR3 DNA: TGTGCCAGCAGCTTAGGGACCAGGGGGTACACAGATACGCAGTATTTT; CDR3 protein: CASSLGTRGYTDTQYF; V gene: TRBV7-9; D gene: TRBD1; J gene: TRBJ2-3; clone size: few
CDR3 DNA: TGTGCCAGCAGCCTGGTCAGAGAGACCCAGTACTTC; CDR3 protein: CASSLVRETQYF; V gene: TRBV28; D gene: -; J gene: TRBJ2-5; clone size: many
CDR3 DNA: TGTGCCAGCAGTTCGATGACAGGATGGGGCCCCTATAGCAATCAGCCCCAGCATTTT; CDR3 protein: CASSSMTGWGPYSNQPQHF; V gene: TRBV27; D gene: -; J gene: TRBJ1-5; clone size: -
CDR3 DNA: TGTGCCAGCAGCTTAGTTCGGCCGACGCAGTATTTT; CDR3 protein: CASSLVRPTQYF; V gene: TRBV7-2; D gene: -; J gene: TRBJ2-3; clone size: -
CDR3 DNA: TGCGCCAGCCTCGACCTCAGGGGGCCAGGGAATGAGCAGTTCTTC; CDR3 protein: CASLDLRGPGNEQFF; V gene: TRBV5-1; D gene: TRBD1; J gene: TRBJ2-1; clone size: -
CDR3 DNA: TGCGCCAGCAGCTTCGGGACTAGCCGCACCGGGGAGCTGTTTTTT; CDR3 protein: CASSFGTSRTGELFF; V gene: TRBV5-1; D gene: TRBD2; J gene: TRBJ2-2; clone size: -
CDR3 DNA: TGTGCCAGCAGCTTAGCCAGGGGTACAGATACGCAGTATTTT; CDR3 protein: CASSLARGTDTQYF; V gene: TRBV7-2; D gene: -; J gene: TRBJ2-3; clone size: -
CDR3 DNA: TGTGCCAGCTCACCACCATGGGACGCTGAGCAGTTCTTC; CDR3 protein: CASSPPWDAEQFF; V gene: TRBV18; D gene: -; J gene: TRBJ2-1; clone size: few